The 9 T cell receptor beta chains below were found in one sample sequenced in a study of T-cell memory formation after mild COVID-19. TCRdb analysed the 5' RACE reads with MiXCR anew, one entry per CDR3 protein. The sample contains 250,000 to 350,000 distinct CDR3 sequences, roughly 21% of which appear only once. Sequencing was carried out using PBMCs or a T cell subset sorted from them (not recorded which). Receptors were obtained from a man younger than 35 who had mild COVID-19 (a few samples of this study predate the infection). Cell type and time point are not known.

This clonotype was counted only a few times. J is TRBJ2-2 and V is TRBV11-2; D may match TRBD1 or TRBD2 (5 bases each). V lost 5 bases, J lost 4 bases, and 17 bases lay in between. The CDR3 consists of 16 residues. CDR1 is SGHAT, CDR2 FQNNGV, per germline. For the CDR3, the DNA is TGTGCCAGCAGCCCCCGGGGCAGGGTCCCCACCGGGGAGCTGTTTTTT. It encodes CASSPRGRVPTGELFF.

The chain links TRBV11-2 to TRBJ2-1; no clear D gene. V was cut by 0 bases and J by 0 bases, with 6 bases left in between. The germline CDR1 and CDR2 sequences are SGHAT and FQNNGV. The CDR3 has 15 amino acids. CDR3 sequence reads: CASSLDWSSYNEQFF. The CDR3 DNA reads as TGTGCCAGCAGCTTAGATTGGAGCTCCTACAATGAGCAGTTCTTC.

V and J are TRBV4-3 and TRBJ2-6, with D unresolved. The V end was cut by 0 bases, the J end by 2 bases, with 11 bases between. The CDR3 spans 17 residues. From germline, CDR1 is LGHNA and CDR2 YSLEER. As DNA, the CDR3 is TGCGCCAGCAGCCAAGATCCCGGGTTAGCTGGGGCCAACGTCCTGACTTTC. Amino acids: CASSQDPGLAGANVLTF.

This clonotype was detected a few times. CDR3 DNA sequence: TGTGCCAGCAGGAAGGGGGGTCTCAATGAGCAGTTCTTC. Amino acids: CASRKGGLNEQFF. The chain combines TRBV12-3 or TRBV12-4 with TRBJ2-1; either TRBD1 or TRBD2 may supply D (6 bases each). The CDR3 sequence is 13 residues long. V gave up 6 bases and J gave up 6 bases, with 12 bases separating them.

This clonotype was counted at least ten times. The genes are TRBV3-1 and TRBJ2-3; 8 positions agree with TRBD2. This CDR3 comprises 16 residues. The junction had 11 bases not matched to a gene; V was cut back by 4 bases and J by 5 bases. Germline CDR1 LGHDT, CDR2 YNNKEL (reference sequence). The CDR3 sequence: CASSPGAGGGKDTQYF. The CDR3 nucleotides read TGTGCCAGCAGCCCGGGGGCCGGGGGGGGTAAAGATACGCAGTATTTT.

This clonotype has just a few counts. The CDR3 sequence is CASSQDRGTGGYGYTF. Written as DNA, the CDR3 is TGTGCCAGCAGCCAAGATCGGGGGACAGGGGGTTATGGCTACACCTTC. The chain combines TRBV14 with TRBJ1-2; 11 bases match TRBD1. The CDR3 loop spans 16 amino acids. Germline CDR1 is SGHDN and CDR2 is FVKESK. The V and J ends lost 0 bases and 5 bases, in that order; junction bases with no gene match: 5.

The chain links TRBV9 to TRBJ1-2; D call uncertain. Deletions cut 4 bases from V and 4 bases from J, with 14 bases between. The germline V gene encodes CDR1 SGDLS and CDR2 YYNGEE. The CDR3 consists of 14 residues. Here the CDR3 reads CASSQTREGYGYTF. The CDR3 DNA reads TGTGCCAGCAGCCAGACTAGGGAGGGCTATGGCTACACCTTC.

Only one count was recorded for this clonotype. J is TRBJ1-1 and V is TRBV13; D is ambiguous. Germline V gives CDR1 PRHDT, CDR2 FYEKMQ (reference sequence). V was trimmed by 5 bases and J by 11 bases, leaving 12 bases between them. This CDR3 region has 11 residues. Here the CDR3 reads CASSAARRAFF. In DNA, the CDR3 is TGTGCCAGCAGCGCCGCGAGGAGGGCTTTCTTT.

This clonotype was observed a few times. Compared with germline, one end of the junction differs, possibly owing to a read error. In DNA form, the CDR3 reads TGTGCTAGCAGCTTGTCGGGGGGGGACAATGAGCAGTTCTTC. Amino acid sequence: CASSLSGGDNEQFF. The chain is built from TRBV7-7 and TRBJ2-1, with TRBD2 identical over 8 bases. The CDR3 runs 14 residues. The V gene's germline CDR1 is SSHAT and CDR2 FNYEAQ (reference sequence).